What follows are 31 T cell receptor beta chains derived from one specimen sequenced in a study of T cells after yellow fever vaccination. Using its own MiXCR run on the 5' RACE reads, TCRdb lists one record per CDR3 protein. This sample yields some 120,000 distinct CDR3 sequences, of which about 15% are seen a single time; approximately 39% belongs to the top ten. The material sequenced was CD8+ T cells sorted from PBMCs, taken 5 days after the yellow fever booster vaccination. These receptors all come from a man in his late teens or twenties who received the YFV17D yellow fever vaccine.

The table lists this clonotype with a count of one. In DNA form, the CDR3 reads TGCGCCAGCAGCCCCTTTGGGCAGAGCACAGATACGCAGTATTTT. It encodes CASSPFGQSTDTQYF. The rearrangement links TRBV4-1 to TRBJ2-3, with unresolved D. CDR1 and CDR2 (germline): MGHRA, YSYEKL. This CDR3 has 15 residues. The ends were cut back, 4 bases at V and 0 bases at J, with 11 bases in the middle.

The genes are TRBV12-3 or TRBV12-4 and TRBJ2-3; tentatively, D is TRBD2 (6 bases). Trimming removed 1 base from V and 2 bases from J, with 13 bases in between. This CDR3 has 16 amino acids. The CDR3, as DNA: TGTGCCAGCAGTTTAGGGTGGCTAGCGTTCACAGATACGCAGTATTTT. Its protein is CASSLGWLAFTDTQYF.

The chain recombines TRBV7-2 with TRBJ1-3; perhaps TRBD1 as D (5 bases). Germline loops: CDR1 SGHTA, CDR2 FQGNSA. This CDR3 region has 14 residues. The V gene lost 0 bases and the J gene lost 4 bases, with 7 bases spanning the gap. Written as DNA, the CDR3 is TGTGCCAGCAGCTTAGCAGGGACCGGAAACACCATATATTTT. This encodes CASSLAGTGNTIYF.

At least ten counts were recorded for this clonotype. The gene calls are TRBV6-4 and TRBJ1-1; possible D gene TRBD1, 5 bases. The V and J ends lost 3 bases and 6 bases respectively, with 20 bases between them. There are 16 residues in the CDR3. Germline CDR1 reads MRHNA; CDR2 reads SNTAGT. This CDR3 is CASSEGEGAGHAEAFF. For the CDR3, the DNA is TGTGCCAGCAGTGAAGGAGAAGGGGCCGGGCACGCTGAAGCTTTCTTT.

In this sample, this clonotype turned up a few times. The chain is built from TRBV5-1 and TRBJ2-7; D ambiguous. The germline V gene has CDR1 SGHRS and CDR2 YFSETQ. The CDR3 length is 13 residues. Trimming removed 1 base from V and 3 bases from J, with 8 bases in between. Here the CDR3 reads CASSLSADYEQYF. CDR3 bases: TGCGCCAGCAGCTTGTCGGCAGACTACGAGCAGTACTTC.

The chain is built from TRBV6-2 or TRBV6-3 and TRBJ2-1, with 10 bases matching TRBD2. The CDR3 runs 15 residues. Per the germline V gene, CDR1 is MNHEY and CDR2 is SVGEGT. V gave up 4 bases and J gave up 7 bases; unmatched junction bases: 7. The CDR3 is CASSFLAGGPNEQFF. The DNA of the CDR3 is TGTGCCAGCAGTTTCTTAGCGGGGGGCCCGAATGAGCAGTTCTTC.

The CDR3 coding sequence is TGTGCCAGCAGACTGATCTTGCCGGGACAGGGGATGAACACTGAAGCTTTCTTT. Translation gives CASRLILPGQGMNTEAFF. This chain joins TRBV6-5 and TRBJ1-1, with 10 positions matching TRBD1. V gave up 6 bases and J gave up 0 bases; unmatched junction bases: 13. The CDR3 has 18 amino acids. From germline, CDR1 is MNHEY and CDR2 SVGAGI.

This clonotype appeared a few times. The gene calls are TRBV9 and TRBJ2-1; 8 positions agree with TRBD2. The CDR3 is made up of 17 amino acids. Germline V gene lookup returns CDR1 SGDLS and CDR2 YYNGEE. V lost 3 bases, J lost 5 bases, and 13 bases stayed unmatched. CDR3 bases: TGTGCCAGCAGCGCCGGGGGGGGTCTGAGGATCAACAATGAGCAGTTCTTC. It specifies CASSAGGGLRINNEQFF.

V usage is TRBV4-1 and J usage is TRBJ1-1; a weak D match, TRBD1 (6 bases). V was clipped by 1 base and J by 3 bases, with 12 bases between them. In germline, CDR1 is MGHRA, CDR2 YSYEKL. The CDR3 has 15 residues. This CDR3 reads CASSQVEGVYTEAFF. The CDR3 DNA reads as TGCGCCAGCAGCCAAGTGGAGGGGGTGTACACTGAAGCTTTCTTT.

The chain uses TRBV4-3 and TRBJ2-1, with 10 bases identical to TRBD2. Trimming at V came to 1 base and at J to 3 bases, leaving 6 bases not matched to a gene. The CDR3 loop spans 17 amino acids. Germline CDR1 LGHNA, CDR2 YSLEER. This CDR3 reads CASSQGSGGVYYNEQFF. Here the CDR3 DNA reads TGCGCCAGCAGCCAAGGGAGCGGGGGGGTTTACTACAATGAGCAGTTCTTC.

There are a few counts of this clonotype. The chain links TRBV6-2 or TRBV6-3 to TRBJ1-5; 7 positions match TRBD1. V was pared by 6 bases and J by 5 bases, with 10 bases of the junction left unmatched. CDR3 length: 15 residues. CDR1 is MNHEY, CDR2 SVGEGT, per germline. The CDR3 here is CASRSSGGLYQPQHF. DNA of the CDR3: TGTGCCAGCAGATCCTCAGGGGGACTATATCAGCCCCAGCATTTT.

This sequence joins TRBV27 and TRBJ2-3; 8 bases are shared with TRBD2. Trimming at V came to 4 bases and at J to 5 bases, leaving 8 bases not matched to a gene. Looked up from germline, CDR1 is MNHEY and CDR2 is SMNVEV (reference sequence). The CDR3 sequence is 15 residues long. The chain's CDR3 is CASSSNGGVGDTQYF. The CDR3 bases are TGTGCCAGCAGTTCGAACGGGGGGGTTGGAGATACGCAGTATTTT.

This clonotype was counted between two and nine times. The rearrangement joins TRBV20-1 to TRBJ1-1; D ambiguous. The CDR3 has 10 amino acids. The V end was cut by 3 bases, the J end by 10 bases, with 9 bases between. In germline, CDR1 is DFQATT, CDR2 SNEGSKA (reference sequence). Written as DNA, the CDR3 is TGCAGTGCTAGCTCCTCAGGAGCTTTCTTT. Protein product: CSASSSGAFF.

This clonotype turned up a few times. The V and J genes are TRBV4-1 and TRBJ1-1; a weak D match, TRBD1 (6 bases). Trimming removed 10 bases from V and 3 bases from J, with 15 bases in between. This CDR3 region has 13 residues. Germline V lookup: CDR1 MGHRA, CDR2 YSYEKL. The DNA for the CDR3 is TGCGCCACCAGAAGGGGGGGGGACACTGAAGCTTTCTTT. Amino acid sequence: CATRRGGDTEAFF.

The CDR3 bases are TGCAGTGCCATTCCAGGGGAATACGAGCAGTACGTC. This translates into CSAIPGEYEQYV. V and J are TRBV20-1 and TRBJ2-7, with a tentative D call TRBD1 (6 bases). Germline V lookup: CDR1 DFQATT, CDR2 SNEGSKA (reference sequence). There are 12 residues in the CDR3. Trimming removed 6 bases at V and 4 bases at J, with 13 bases between.

The chain links TRBV7-9 to TRBJ1-6; D is possibly TRBD1 (6 bases). The V end lost 1 base, the J end lost 8 bases, and 15 bases lay between the germline ends. CDR3 length: 16 amino acids. Germline V gene sequence: CDR1 SEHNR, CDR2 FQNEAQ (reference sequence). This CDR3 is CASSLESGGLDSPLHF. DNA of the CDR3: TGTGCCAGCAGCTTAGAAAGCGGGGGCCTCGATTCACCCCTCCACTTT. Complete variable domain (other parts from reference TRBV7-9 and TRBJ1-6): DTGVSQNPRHKITKRGQNVTFRCDPISEHNRLYWYRQTLGQGPEFLTYFQNEAQLEKSRLLSDRFSAERPKGSFSTLEIQRTEQGDSAMYLCASSLESGGLDSPLHFGNGTRLTVT.

The chain couples TRBV4-1 to TRBJ2-3; weak D call: TRBD2 (8 bases). V lost 1 base to trimming and J lost 9 bases, with 20 bases between them. This CDR3 has 16 residues. Looked up from germline, CDR1 is MGHRA and CDR2 is YSYEKL. For the CDR3, the DNA is TGCGCCAGCAGCCAAGCCGACGGACTAGCAGGGGGGACGCAGTATTTT. It encodes CASSQADGLAGGTQYF.

The chain recombines TRBV18 with TRBJ2-7; the D is unclear. V was trimmed by 6 bases and J by 8 bases, leaving 11 bases between them. Germline loops: CDR1 KGHSH, CDR2 LQKENI. The CDR3 is 11 amino acids. The CDR3 protein is CASSPHRKQYV. The CDR3 DNA reads as TGTGCCAGCTCCCCTCATAGGAAGCAGTACGTC.

J is TRBJ1-1 and V is TRBV27, with a possible D match to TRBD1 (6 bases). The CDR3 is 14 residues long. Trimming took off 3 bases at V and 5 bases at J, with 13 bases between the two ends. Per germline, CDR1 MNHEY and CDR2 SMNVEV (reference sequence). Here the CDR3 reads CASSLGGWRTEAFF. In nucleotides, the CDR3 is TGTGCCAGCAGTTTGGGGGGCTGGCGGACTGAAGCTTTCTTT.

V gene TRBV4-2 combines with J gene TRBJ2-1; possible D gene TRBD2, 7 bases. Per germline, CDR1 LGHNA and CDR2 YNFKEQ. Trimming removed 0 bases at V and 10 bases at J, with 16 bases between. The CDR3 contains 15 residues. The CDR3 nucleotides read TGTGCCAGCAGCCAAGAATACGGGGGGCCAAACGAGCAGTTCTTC. Translated, it gives CASSQEYGGPNEQFF.

This clonotype was detected only a few times. The chain recombines TRBV4-3 with TRBJ2-7; 7 nucleotides align to TRBD1. The CDR3 runs to 15 residues. The germline gives CDR1 LGHNA, CDR2 YSLEER. V gave up 0 bases and J gave up 4 bases; unmatched junction bases: 6. The CDR3 DNA follows: TGCGCCAGCAGCCAAGATCTGACGACAGGGTACGAGCAGTACGTC. As protein: CASSQDLTTGYEQYV.

The chain couples TRBV6-6 to TRBJ2-3, with D unclear. V dropped 7 bases and J dropped 1 base, with 12 bases sitting between them. CDR1 and CDR2 from the germline V gene are MNHNY and SVGAGI (reference sequence). This CDR3 region has 14 residues. CDR3 nucleotide sequence: TGTGCCAGCACGGGCAGCGTGCGCACAGATACGCAGTATTTT. This encodes CASTGSVRTDTQYF.

This rearrangement joins TRBV5-4 to TRBJ1-1, with 7 bases fitting TRBD1. CDR1 is SGHNT and CDR2 is YYREEE in the germline V gene (reference sequence). V trimming: 4 bases; J trimming: 6 bases; junction bases outside the gene matches: 12. CDR3 length equals 15 residues. CDR3 sequence (DNA): TGTGCCAGCAGCGACGTAAACAGGGGTTATGCTGAAGCTTTCTTT. This codes for CASSDVNRGYAEAFF.

V usage is TRBV3-1 and J usage is TRBJ2-3; tentatively, D is TRBD1 or TRBD2 (6 bases each). Trimming took 0 bases from V and 2 from J, leaving 18 bases between them. Per the germline V gene, CDR1 is LGHDT and CDR2 is YNNKEL (reference sequence). The CDR3 extends over 18 amino acids. The CDR3 reads CASSQDLPERGDTDTQYF. CDR3 sequence (DNA): TGTGCCAGCAGCCAAGATCTGCCGGAAAGGGGGGACACAGATACGCAGTATTTT.

The chain uses TRBV6-2 or TRBV6-3 and TRBJ2-4, with no clear D. Trimming took off 5 bases at V and 3 bases at J, with 14 bases between the two ends. Germline V lookup: CDR1 MNHEY, CDR2 SVGEGT. This CDR3 is built from 15 residues. CDR3 nucleotides: TGTGCCAGCAGTGCCACAGTATACGTCAAAAACATTCAGTACTTC. Residues: CASSATVYVKNIQYF.

This rearrangement joins TRBV5-6 to TRBJ1-6; the D gene is possibly TRBD1 (5 bases). There are 15 residues in the CDR3. Germline CDR1 SGHDT, CDR2 YYEEEE. The V end was cut by 0 bases, the J end by 10 bases, with 14 bases between. This chain's CDR3 is CASSLVGGGVSPLHF. CDR3 DNA: TGTGCCAGCAGCTTGGTTGGGGGGGGTGTCTCACCCCTCCACTTT.

This clonotype was recorded a few times. The chain recombines TRBV6-5 with TRBJ1-2, with TRBD1 identical over 7 bases. Germline CDR1 reads MNHEY; CDR2 reads SVGAGI. V trimming: 7 bases; J trimming: 3 bases; junction bases outside the gene matches: 11. The CDR3 has 15 amino acids. CDR3 sequence reads: CASTPKAGGDYGYTF. CDR3 nucleotides: TGTGCCAGCACCCCTAAGGCAGGGGGAGACTATGGCTACACCTTC.

This sequence joins TRBV5-1 and TRBJ2-4; TRBD1 matches 8 bases. Germline loops: CDR1 SGHRS, CDR2 YFSETQ. This CDR3 contains 15 residues. Trimming at V came to 4 bases and at J to 13 bases, leaving 16 bases not matched to a gene. This CDR3 reads CASSPTTGGGGRQYF. As DNA, the CDR3 is TGCGCCAGCAGCCCCACCACAGGGGGAGGTGGTCGACAGTACTTC. The full variable domain, completed using reference TRBV5-1 and TRBJ2-4, is KAGVTQTPRYLIKTRGQQVTLSCSPISGHRSVSWYQQTPGQGLQFLFEYFSETQRNKGNFPGRFSGRQFSNSRSEMNVSTLELGDSALYLCASSPTTGGGGRQYFGAGTRLSVL.

This clonotype came up a few times. The chain joins TRBV4-2 to TRBJ1-1; D ambiguous. Germline CDR1 is LGHNA and CDR2 is YNFKEQ. Trimming pared 1 base from V and 6 bases from J, leaving 6 bases between. The CDR3 has 12 residues. The CDR3 reads CASSQGGAEAFF. The CDR3 DNA sequence: TGTGCCAGCAGCCAAGGGGGAGCTGAAGCTTTCTTT.

The chain combines TRBV5-1 with TRBJ2-7; D may be TRBD1 or TRBD2 (5 bases each). The CDR3 covers 18 residues. The V end was cut by 3 bases, the J end by 0 bases, with 22 bases between. CDR1 and CDR2 (germline): SGHRS, YFSETQ. The CDR3: CASSYPPLGDESSYEQYF. The CDR3 DNA follows: TGCGCCAGCAGCTACCCCCCTCTCGGGGACGAAAGCTCCTACGAGCAGTACTTC. The whole variable domain, remainder taken from reference TRBV5-1 and TRBJ2-7, is KAGVTQTPRYLIKTRGQQVTLSCSPISGHRSVSWYQQTPGQGLQFLFEYFSETQRNKGNFPGRFSGRQFSNSRSEMNVSTLELGDSALYLCASSYPPLGDESSYEQYFGPGTRLTVT.

The chain recombines TRBV4-2 with TRBJ1-4, with TRBD1 matching over 8 bases. Losses at the gene ends were 3 bases for V and 6 bases for J; bases not matched to a gene: 12. This CDR3 contains 17 residues. Germline V lookup: CDR1 LGHNA, CDR2 YNFKEQ. The CDR3 spells CASSHGRQGNIDEKLFF. In DNA, the CDR3 is TGTGCCAGCAGCCATGGTAGACAGGGGAATATAGATGAAAAACTGTTTTTT.